This T cell receptor beta chain is drawn from a study of neurological immune-mediated disorders. This clonotype occurred many times. Its target is not known. The cDNA came from 5'RACE, which used 10-nucleotide random UMIs. MiXCR, run by TCRdb on the 5' RACE reads, gives a single entry per CDR3 protein. The table includes about 59,000 distinct CDR3 sequences, roughly 12% detected once. PBMCs stored at -80 C, numbering 2 million, were the origin of the unsorted libraries. Whole-study results and caveats: HTLV-1-associated myelopathy led in TCR clonal expansion, while multiple sclerosis ranked lowest, below healthy controls.

This CDR3 comprises 15 residues. CDR1 is MNHEY and CDR2 is SVGAGI in the germline V gene. The V and J ends lost 5 bases and 5 bases respectively, with 18 bases between them. The sequence came from a woman between 55 and 75 years old with HTLV-1-associated myelopathy (HAM/TSP). This rearrangement joins TRBV6-5 to TRBJ2-5; a possible D gene is TRBD2 (5 bases). Material for sequencing was PBMCs. The chain's CDR3 is CASSLRPSSRETQYF. CDR3 coding DNA: TGTGCCAGCAGTCTCAGGCCTAGCTCACGGGAGACCCAGTACTTC.